This T cell receptor (beta chain) came from a study of technical replicates of blood from a handful of donors. Per the germline V gene, CDR1 is SGHNT and CDR2 is YYREEE (reference sequence). V was cut by 3 bases and J by 1 base, with 7 bases left in between. This CDR3 is 14 amino acids long. The repertoire was sequenced with immunoSEQ multiplex PCR; TCRdb's copy has only in-frame clones and lacks some. The data show some 80,000 clones, roughly 94% seen once. Sequences were obtained from T cells isolated from PBMCs. The chain employs TRBV5-4 and TRBJ1-4; weak D call: TRBD1 (5 bases). This receptor was taken from a human donor in good health. CDR3 sequence (DNA): TGTGCCAGCAGCTCTCAGGGAACTAATGAAAAACTGTTTTTT. Translation: CASSSQGTNEKLFF.